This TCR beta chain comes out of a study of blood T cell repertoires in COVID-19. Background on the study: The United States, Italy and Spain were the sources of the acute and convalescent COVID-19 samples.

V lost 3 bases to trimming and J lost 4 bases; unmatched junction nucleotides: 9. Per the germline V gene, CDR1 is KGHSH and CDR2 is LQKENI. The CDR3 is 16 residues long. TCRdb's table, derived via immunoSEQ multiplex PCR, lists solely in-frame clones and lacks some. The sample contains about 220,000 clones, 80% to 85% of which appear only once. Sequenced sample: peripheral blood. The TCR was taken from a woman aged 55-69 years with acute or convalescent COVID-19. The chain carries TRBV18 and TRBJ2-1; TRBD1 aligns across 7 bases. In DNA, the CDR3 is TGTGCCAGCTCACCTCTGGCCGGGACAGATTACAATGAGCAGTTCTTC. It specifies CASSPLAGTDYNEQFF.